These 29 T cell receptor beta chains were sequenced from one sample in a study of monozygotic twins with inflammatory bowel disease. TCRdb re-called the 5' RACE reads; one entry per CDR3 protein, DNA not given. The data include 420,000 or so distinct CDR3 sequences; the top ten clones carry 2% to 2.5%. Sequencing used blood. These receptors all stem from a human donor with ulcerative colitis or Crohn's disease, or a healthy co-twin of an affected twin (not recorded which).

The J gene is TRBJ1-1, the V gene TRBV3-1; the TCRdb call, TRBD1, lacks DNA for checking. From germline, CDR1 is LGHDT and CDR2 YNNKEL (reference sequence). CDR3 length: 12 amino acids. Here the CDR3 reads CASNSGTGEAFF.

The J gene is TRBJ2-1, the V gene TRBV6-6. Germline lookup yields CDR1 MNHNY and CDR2 SVGAGI (reference sequence). There are 13 residues in the CDR3. This CDR3 is CASGGEKVNEQFF.

This chain joins TRBV21-1 and TRBJ1-4. TRBV21-1 is a pseudogene. This CDR3 comprises 13 residues. The CDR3 sequence: CATLFPVNEKLFF.

The rearrangement uses TRBV9 and TRBJ2-5; the TCRdb call, TRBD2, lacks DNA for checking. The CDR3 is 15 amino acids. Germline V gene lookup returns CDR1 SGDLS and CDR2 YYNGEE. CDR3 sequence: CASSVGVAGKETQYF.

The V call is TRBV20-1, the J call TRBJ2-3; TCRdb outputs TRBD1, but without DNA this stays unchecked. The CDR3 length is 14 residues. CDR1 DFQATT and CDR2 SNEGSKA come from the germline V gene (reference sequence). CDR3 residues: CSAPEGGAKDTQYF.

The rearrangement uses TRBV4-1 and TRBJ2-7; TCRdb picks TRBD1, but there is no DNA to check that call. The CDR3 contains 15 residues. Germline V gene sequence: CDR1 MGHRA, CDR2 YSYEKL. This chain's CDR3 is CASSFRDGSSYEQYF.

The chain is built from TRBV6-1 and TRBJ2-3; without DNA, the TCRdb call of TRBD2 cannot be checked. The CDR3 extends over 17 amino acids. CDR1 is MNHNS, CDR2 SASEGT, per germline. CDR3 in amino acids: CASRPLGAGGLTDTQYF.

This chain connects TRBV11-2 to TRBJ2-3; TCRdb outputs TRBD1, but without DNA this stays unchecked. Germline CDR1 and CDR2: SGHAT and FQNNGV. CDR3 length: 14 residues. CDR3 loop: CASSGRGLGDTQYF.

This chain connects TRBV6-1 to TRBJ2-7. CDR3 length equals 14 residues. Looked up from germline, CDR1 is MNHNS and CDR2 is SASEGT. The CDR3 loop is CASSPITPTYEQYF.

The V call is TRBV9, the J call TRBJ2-5; with no DNA, the TCRdb D assignment of TRBD2 cannot be verified. CDR1 is SGDLS, CDR2 YYNGEE, per germline. This CDR3 is built from 17 residues. Here the CDR3 reads CASSVGLAGILQETQYF.

This chain connects TRBV20-1 to TRBJ2-1; TCRdb's D call, TRBD1, is unchecked because there is no DNA. Germline lookup yields CDR1 DFQATT and CDR2 SNEGSKA (reference sequence). The CDR3 extends over 14 amino acids. This CDR3 is CSASPTGLEGEQFF.

CDR3 protein: CASSMVGQGNNEQFF. The chain couples TRBV19 to TRBJ2-1; TCRdb outputs TRBD1, but without DNA this stays unchecked. The CDR3 has 15 residues. Germline lookup yields CDR1 LNHDA and CDR2 SQIVND (reference sequence).

The chain joins TRBV5-1 to TRBJ2-2; with no DNA, the TCRdb D assignment of TRBD2 cannot be verified. The CDR3 covers 18 residues. Germline values: CDR1 SGHRS, CDR2 YFSETQ. The CDR3 sequence: CASSFRAQLAGATGELFF.

CDR3 loop: CASSYPAGIRNEQFF. The chain recombines TRBV7-8 with TRBJ2-1; TCRdb outputs TRBD1, but without DNA this stays unchecked. The germline V gene has CDR1 SGHVS and CDR2 FQNEAQ. This CDR3 is built from 15 residues.

The chain links TRBV7-2 to TRBJ2-2; TCRdb gives TRBD1 as the D gene, but with no DNA this cannot be confirmed. The CDR3 runs to 15 residues. Germline-derived CDR1 and CDR2 are SGHTA and FQGNSA. CDR3 sequence reads: CASSMVGTGPGELFF.

The V call is TRBV2, the J call TRBJ1-6; TCRdb gives TRBD1 as the D gene, but with no DNA this cannot be confirmed. Germline lookup yields CDR1 SNHLY and CDR2 FYNNEI. The CDR3 consists of 15 residues. This chain's CDR3 is CASSGGQNYNSPLHF.

The CDR3 here is CSARDTRTDTQYF. The J gene is TRBJ2-3, the V gene TRBV20-1. The CDR3 is 13 residues long. Germline CDR1 DFQATT, CDR2 SNEGSKA (reference sequence).

The chain combines TRBV20-1 with TRBJ2-1; the D gene TCRdb calls, TRBD2, cannot be checked with no DNA. The CDR3 length is 15 residues. The V gene's germline CDR1 is DFQATT and CDR2 SNEGSKA (reference sequence). Here the CDR3 reads CSATERTSGKNEQFF.

The chain uses TRBV19 and TRBJ2-5; there is no DNA to check the TCRdb D call of TRBD2. The germline gives CDR1 LNHDA, CDR2 SQIVND (reference sequence). CDR3 length: 14 residues. CDR3 region: CASRIGRAGETQYF.

The V and J genes are TRBV5-1 and TRBJ2-2. The CDR3 loop spans 17 amino acids. Germline values: CDR1 SGHRS, CDR2 YFSETQ. This chain's CDR3 is CASSLGLSTRNTGELFF.

This chain connects TRBV20-1 to TRBJ2-3; TCRdb gives TRBD1 as the D gene, but with no DNA this cannot be confirmed. The CDR3 runs to 16 residues. Per germline, CDR1 DFQATT and CDR2 SNEGSKA (reference sequence). CDR3 sequence: CSARDGNRAARDTQYF.

The chain employs TRBV7-9 and TRBJ1-3. The V gene's germline CDR1 is SEHNR and CDR2 FQNEAQ (reference sequence). The CDR3 runs to 17 residues. The CDR3 loop is CASSLGTAPISGNTIYF. Supplemented by reference TRBV7-9 and TRBJ1-3, the full variable domain reads DTGVSQNPRHKITKRGQNVTFRCDPISEHNRLYWYRQTLGQGPEFLTYFQNEAQLEKSRLLSDRFSAERPKGSFSTLEIQRTEQGDSAMYLCASSLGTAPISGNTIYFGEGSWLTVV.

This chain uses TRBV5-1 with TRBJ1-1. The CDR3 contains 13 residues. Germline CDR1 SGHRS, CDR2 YFSETQ. CDR3 in amino acids: CASSASGRSEAFF.

This chain links TRBV27 with TRBJ2-1; TCRdb's D call, TRBD2, is unchecked because there is no DNA. Germline V CDR1 and CDR2: MNHEY, SMNVEV (reference sequence). This CDR3 has 15 residues. The CDR3 sequence is CASSLDGRGYNEQFF.

V and J are TRBV6-1 and TRBJ2-5; TCRdb returns TRBD2, unconfirmable since there is no DNA. The CDR3 is 15 amino acids. Germline V gene data show CDR1 as MNHNS and CDR2 as SASEGT. CDR3: CASLSGLPYQETQYF.

The chain couples TRBV12-3 or TRBV12-4 to TRBJ2-7; TCRdb picks TRBD2, but there is no DNA to check that call. This CDR3 comprises 14 residues. CDR3 amino acids: CASSRGGGSLEQYF.

The CDR3: CASSLPSGSEQFF. The chain uses TRBV7-6 and TRBJ2-1; TCRdb designates TRBD2, a call that cannot be tested without DNA. The CDR3 length is 13 residues. Germline CDR1 is SGHVS and CDR2 is FNYEAQ.

This chain links TRBV5-1 with TRBJ2-7. The CDR3 runs to 14 residues. The V gene's germline CDR1 is SGHRS and CDR2 YFSETQ. The CDR3 loop reads CASSAQADADEQYF.

V is TRBV19 and J is TRBJ2-3; TCRdb proposes TRBD1, but this gene call is untestable without DNA. The CDR3 extends over 16 amino acids. From germline, CDR1 is LNHDA and CDR2 SQIVND (reference sequence). CDR3 sequence: CATGPRDSRSTDTQYF.